The 25 T cell receptor beta chains in this list originate from one sample, sequenced in a study of spatial heterogeneity in lung cancer (dated by TCRdb to 2018 to 2020). Interpreted using the paper, the time point label stands for: sample taken at primary tumor resection. For TCR sequencing, whole RNA was extracted from tumor and nontumor lung tissue, or from cryopreserved PBMC samples, and no cell sorting was done. The library was prepared using 5' RACE. The instrument was a NextSeq 500. Through fastp at Q25 and MiXCR, TCRdb rebuilt clones from the public reads, retaining in-frame beta chains. Here each entry gathers all rows of one CDR3 protein and keeps the most common genes and DNA. This sample has approximately 82,000 distinct CDR3 sequences in its table, and around 12% of those were observed once. The ten largest clones capture under 5.5% of the sample. The input for sequencing was PBMCs, taken at surgery. These receptor sequences come from a male donor with early-stage non-small cell lung cancer.

The gene calls are TRBV7-9 and TRBJ2-1; TRBD2 matches at 10 bases. The V and J ends lost 7 bases and 6 bases, in that order; junction bases with no gene match: 9. The CDR3 has 15 residues. Germline CDR1 reads SEHNR; CDR2 reads FQNEAQ (reference sequence). CDR3 bases: TGTGCCAGCACCTATGGACTAGCGGAGCTCAATGAGCAGTTCTTC. Amino acid sequence: CASTYGLAELNEQFF.

The V and J genes are TRBV7-3 and TRBJ2-5, with D tentatively TRBD1 (6 bases). V was clipped by 2 bases and J by 5 bases, with 15 bases between them. This CDR3 spans 15 amino acids. Germline V gene sequence: CDR1 SGHTA, CDR2 FQGTGA. The CDR3 reads CASSLSRGERETQYF. CDR3 bases: TGTGCCAGCAGCTTATCCAGGGGTGAGAGGGAGACCCAGTACTTC.

This clonotype was found a few times. J is TRBJ2-3 and V is TRBV28, with D tentatively TRBD2 (6 bases). This CDR3 comprises 13 residues. V dropped 10 bases and J dropped 9 bases, with 20 bases sitting between them. CDR1 MDHEN and CDR2 SYDVKM come from the germline V gene. The CDR3 DNA reads TGTGCCACCATAGGAGGGATAGAAACCACGCAGTATTTT. It codes for CATIGGIETTQYF.

This chain connects TRBV5-1 to TRBJ2-1, with TRBD2 matching over 12 bases. Germline assignment: CDR1 SGHRS and CDR2 YFSETQ. The V and J ends lost 3 bases and 5 bases, in that order; junction bases with no gene match: 9. This CDR3 region has 17 residues. In DNA, the CDR3 is TGCGCCAGCAGCTGGAACCCGACTAGCGGGAGTCACAATGAGCAGTTCTTC. Encoded protein: CASSWNPTSGSHNEQFF.

This clonotype showed up many times. The chain has TRBV2 and TRBJ2-7; D is perhaps TRBD2 (6 bases). V was clipped by 2 bases and J by 5 bases, with 13 bases between them. This CDR3 has 14 residues. CDR1 and CDR2 (germline): SNHLY, FYNNEI. Written as DNA, the CDR3 is TGTGCCAGCAGTGAACAGGGAGGTTCCGACGAGCAGTACTTC. Translated: CASSEQGGSDEQYF.

This clonotype has only a few counts. The gene calls are TRBV29-1 and TRBJ2-1, with TRBD1 identical over 8 bases. V was pared by 7 bases and J by 0 bases, with 5 bases of the junction left unmatched. Germline CDR1 SQVTM, CDR2 ANQGSEA. This CDR3 has 14 amino acids. The CDR3 bases are TGCAGCGAGCAGGGGGCTGACTCCTACAATGAGCAGTTCTTC. It is translated as CSEQGADSYNEQFF.

This chain links TRBV5-1 with TRBJ1-4; 7 positions agree with TRBD1. CDR1 is SGHRS and CDR2 is YFSETQ in the germline V gene. CDR3 length: 16 residues. The ends lost 4 bases at V and 6 bases at J; junction bases unmatched: 12. CDR3 in amino acids: CASSLNRDSGDEKLFF. The CDR3 bases are TGCGCCAGCAGCCTCAACCGGGACAGTGGTGATGAAAAACTGTTTTTT.

In its sample, this clonotype was seen a few times. The chain couples TRBV7-2 to TRBJ2-3, with 8 bases identical to TRBD1. J gave up 8 bases and V 5 bases, and 12 bases lay outside the gene matches. Germline V lookup: CDR1 SGHTA, CDR2 FQGNSA. The CDR3 contains 15 residues. Written as DNA, the CDR3 is TGTGCCAGCAGCGGCCGGACAGGGTCCAAGGGTACGCAGTATTTT. The encoded protein is CASSGRTGSKGTQYF.

This clonotype was recorded a few times. The chain joins TRBV5-4 to TRBJ1-2; no clear D. The CDR3 is made up of 12 amino acids. Germline CDR1 and CDR2: SGHNT and YYREEE (reference sequence). Between the trimmed V and J ends, which lost 4 bases and 1 base, there was a span of 5 bases. The CDR3 sequence: CASSLYNYGYTF. CDR3 nucleotide sequence: TGTGCCAGCAGCCTCTATAACTATGGCTACACCTTC.

The sample holds many counts of this clonotype. V is TRBV7-9 and J is TRBJ1-1; D may be TRBD1 (5 bases). The V gene lost 5 bases and the J gene lost 5 bases, with 15 bases spanning the gap. The V gene's germline CDR1 is SEHNR and CDR2 FQNEAQ (reference sequence). This CDR3 has 14 residues. The CDR3 sequence: CASSGGEGRTEAFF. The CDR3 coding sequence is TGTGCCAGCAGCGGGGGTGAGGGAAGGACTGAAGCTTTCTTT.

This clonotype came up a few times. This rearrangement joins TRBV11-2 to TRBJ2-1; D may be TRBD1 (6 bases). The V and J ends lost 3 bases and 6 bases respectively, with 15 bases between them. Per the germline V gene, CDR1 is SGHAT and CDR2 is FQNNGV. The CDR3 is 15 residues long. CDR3 DNA: TGTGCCAGCAGCTTCAGTACAGGGAATTTCAATGAGCAGTTCTTC. Protein product: CASSFSTGNFNEQFF.

The J gene is TRBJ2-7, the V gene TRBV11-2, with a possible D match to TRBD2 (5 bases). Trimming pared 3 bases from V and 0 bases from J, leaving 21 bases between. CDR3 length: 18 residues. The germline CDR1 and CDR2 sequences are SGHAT and FQNNGV. The CDR3 protein is CASSFAPFSGASSYEQYF. The CDR3 DNA reads TGTGCCAGCAGCTTCGCCCCCTTCAGCGGAGCCTCCTCCTACGAGCAGTACTTC. Together with reference TRBV11-2 and TRBJ2-7, the CDR3 gives the full variable domain: EAGVAQSPRYKIIEKRQSVAFWCNPISGHATLYWYQQILGQGPKLLIQFQNNGVVDDSQLPKDRFSAERLKGVDSTLKIQPAKLEDSAVYLCASSFAPFSGASSYEQYFGPGTRLTVT.

The sample holds a few counts of this clonotype. The chain couples TRBV7-6 to TRBJ2-3, with 10 bases fitting TRBD2. The V gene end was trimmed by 4 bases and the J gene end by 4 bases; junction bases not matched to a gene: 5. There are 15 residues in the CDR3. The V gene's germline CDR1 is SGHVS and CDR2 FNYEAQ. The CDR3 is CASSYSGGAPDTQYF. The CDR3 DNA reads TGTGCCAGCAGCTACAGCGGGGGGGCCCCAGATACGCAGTATTTT.

The chain has TRBV12-3 or TRBV12-4 and TRBJ2-1; 10 bases align to TRBD2. V lost 6 bases and J lost 6; bases outside the gene matches: 11. This CDR3 is built from 16 residues. DNA for the CDR3: TGTGCCAGCAGACCGGATTCTAGCGGGAGTATCAATGAGCAGTTCTTC. It codes for CASRPDSSGSINEQFF.

J is TRBJ1-5 and V is TRBV20-1; TRBD1 might be the D (6 bases). V was clipped by 6 bases and J by 6 bases, with 15 bases between them. The length of the CDR3 is 13 residues. Germline values: CDR1 DFQATT, CDR2 SNEGSKA (reference sequence). CDR3 loop: CSAGGGAGQPQHF. The CDR3 DNA is TGCAGTGCAGGGGGGGGCGCGGGTCAGCCCCAGCATTTT.

By its share, this clonotype is medium-sized. The rearrangement joins TRBV2 to TRBJ2-1, with D uncertain. V shed 6 bases and J shed 0 bases, with 12 bases lying between them. The length of the CDR3 is 15 residues. Per the germline V gene, CDR1 is SNHLY and CDR2 is FYNNEI. The CDR3 reads CASRVDSGSYNEQFF. CDR3 nucleotides: TGTGCCAGCAGGGTCGACTCGGGCTCCTACAATGAGCAGTTCTTC.

The chain carries TRBV4-2 and TRBJ1-1; 11 bases agree with TRBD1. Per the germline V gene, CDR1 is LGHNA and CDR2 is YNFKEQ. V lost 4 bases and J lost 5; bases outside the gene matches: 6. The CDR3 contains 15 residues. In DNA, the CDR3 is TGTGCCAGCAGCCGTAGGACAGGGGGCGATACTGAAGCTTTCTTT. Translated, it gives CASSRRTGGDTEAFF.

This clonotype has a count of ten or more. The V call is TRBV20-1, the J call TRBJ2-7; no definite D call. V lost 5 bases and J lost 7, with 12 bases in between. The CDR3 consists of 11 residues. CDR1 is DFQATT, CDR2 SNEGSKA, per germline (reference sequence). The CDR3 spells CSAPDIGEQYF. The DNA of the CDR3 is TGCAGTGCTCCCGACATAGGGGAGCAGTACTTC.

This clonotype was seen a few times. The chain employs TRBV7-9 and TRBJ2-1; 9 nucleotides align to TRBD1. From germline, CDR1 is SEHNR and CDR2 FQNEAQ (reference sequence). The J segment lost 4 bases and the V segment lost 4 bases, leaving 17 bases of the junction unmatched. This CDR3 has 19 residues. DNA for the CDR3: TGTGCCAGCAGCTCGACCCAATATAAGACCGGGACAGGGTACAATGAGCAGTTCTTC. It is translated as CASSSTQYKTGTGYNEQFF.

The chain's CDR3 is CASGRTAYEQYF. The CDR3 DNA reads TGTGCCAGCGGTCGGACGGCCTACGAGCAGTACTTC. The chain has TRBV25-1 and TRBJ2-7; D ambiguous. CDR1 is MGHDK, CDR2 SYGVNS, per germline. The V end lost 8 bases, the J end lost 2 bases, and 10 bases lay between the germline ends. The CDR3 has 12 amino acids.

This sequence joins TRBV2 and TRBJ2-2; the D is unclear. V lost 4 bases and J lost 0, with 9 bases in between. The V gene's germline CDR1 is SNHLY and CDR2 FYNNEI. This CDR3 comprises 15 residues. CDR3 bases: TGTGCCAGCAGTGGAAAGGCGCCGAACACCGGGGAGCTGTTTTTT. Protein: CASSGKAPNTGELFF.

This clonotype was seen a handful of times. This rearrangement joins TRBV6-6 to TRBJ1-2; tentative D call: TRBD1 (6 bases). CDR1 and CDR2 from the germline V gene are MNHNY and SVGAGI (reference sequence). V was cut by 6 bases and J by 5 bases, with 22 bases left in between. The CDR3 loop spans 16 amino acids. As DNA, the CDR3 is TGTGCCAGCAGCCGAGATCGACTGGGGGGACAATATGGCTACACCTTC. Translated, it gives CASSRDRLGGQYGYTF.

The V gene is TRBV3-1, the J gene TRBJ1-5, with 7 bases matching TRBD1. V dropped 8 bases and J dropped 2; count of bases not matched to a gene: 3. Germline values: CDR1 LGHDT, CDR2 YNNKEL (reference sequence). The CDR3 is 13 amino acids. The CDR3 sequence is CASDTGGNQPQHF. The CDR3 region has the DNA TGTGCCAGCGATACAGGGGGCAATCAGCCCCAGCATTTT.

With respect to this clonotype: At one boundary the junction diverges from the germline segment, which might be a read error. The chain has TRBV5-1 and TRBJ2-1; 8 positions agree with TRBD1. Germline CDR1 SGHRS, CDR2 YFSETQ. The CDR3 runs 17 residues. The CDR3 nucleotides read TGCGTCAGCAGCTGGGCTGGACAGGGAAGCTCCTACAATGAGCAGTTCTTC. Its translation is CVSSWAGQGSSYNEQFF.

This clonotype was seen more than once but under ten times. The J gene is TRBJ2-1, the V gene TRBV5-1, with 13 bases aligning to TRBD2. Germline loops: CDR1 SGHRS, CDR2 YFSETQ. J was trimmed by 8 bases and V by 0 bases; bases with no gene match: 8. The CDR3 length is 17 residues. The CDR3 nucleotides are TGCGCCAGCAGCTTGGGGACTAGCGGGAGAATCGGCGATGAGCAGTTCTTC. This gives the protein CASSLGTSGRIGDEQFF. Looking up the rest from reference TRBV5-1 and TRBJ2-1 gives the full variable domain: KAGVTQTPRYLIKTRGQQVTLSCSPISGHRSVSWYQQTPGQGLQFLFEYFSETQRNKGNFPGRFSGRQFSNSRSEMNVSTLELGDSALYLCASSLGTSGRIGDEQFFGPGTRLTVL.